This TCR beta chain was found in a study of OX40 agonist ivuxolimab in advanced cancers. Across the study: Patient treatment consisted of intravenous ivuxolimab administration every 2 weeks at 0.01 to 10 mg/kg. Hepatocellular carcinoma, melanoma, renal cell or head and neck cancer affected the dose-escalation patients. Study outcomes and limitations: Those patients achieving a partial response at 0.1-3.0 mg/kg showed among the lowest clonal expansion.

TCRdb keeps only in-frame clones here, not all; method: immunoSEQ multiplex PCR. The sample has 65,000 to 95,000 clones; around 93% are singletons. This clone was picked up one time. Its antigen is still unknown. CDR1 is SGDLS and CDR2 is YYNGEE in the germline V gene. The CDR3 sequence is 13 residues long. Germline trimming cut 5 bases from V and 2 bases from J; bases unmatched to any gene: 4. The source was CD4+ or CD8+ T cells sorted from blood, collected in a trial of the OX40 agonist ivuxolimab. This receptor was taken from an adult with an advanced solid tumor such as melanoma, head and neck, liver or kidney cancer. The rearrangement uses TRBV9 and TRBJ2-7; TRBD2 matches 7 bases. In DNA form, the CDR3 reads TGTGCCAGCAGTCCCGGGGGGACCTACGAGCAGTACTTC. As protein: CASSPGGTYEQYF. Based on the CDR3 plus reference TRBV9 and TRBJ2-7, the full variable domain is DSGVTQTPKHLITATGQRVTLRCSPRSGDLSVYWYQQSLDQGLQFLIQYYNGEERAKGNILERFSAQQFPDLHSELNLSSLELGDSALYFCASSPGGTYEQYFGPGTRLTVT.